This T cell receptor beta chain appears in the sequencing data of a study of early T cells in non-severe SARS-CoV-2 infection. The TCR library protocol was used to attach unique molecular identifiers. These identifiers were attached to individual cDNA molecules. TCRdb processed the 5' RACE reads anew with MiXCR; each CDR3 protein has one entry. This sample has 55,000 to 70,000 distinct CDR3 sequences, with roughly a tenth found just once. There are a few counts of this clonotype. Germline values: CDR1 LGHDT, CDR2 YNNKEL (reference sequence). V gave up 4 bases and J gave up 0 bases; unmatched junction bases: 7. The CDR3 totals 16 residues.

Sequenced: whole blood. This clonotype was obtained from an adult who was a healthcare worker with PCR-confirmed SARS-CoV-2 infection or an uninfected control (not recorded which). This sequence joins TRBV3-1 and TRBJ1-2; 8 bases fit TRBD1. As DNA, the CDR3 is TGTGCCAGCAGCCCCGGACAGGGACCTCCTAACTATGGCTACACCTTC. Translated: CASSPGQGPPNYGYTF.